This T cell receptor (beta chain) is drawn from a study of metastatic and nonmetastatic thyroid tumors. As processed by the authors: CDR3 was compared across clinicopathological groups, and the resulting differences were used to build a distant-metastasis classifier for papillary thyroid cancer. TCRdb called clones again from the PCR reads with MiXCR. These V and J calls rely on TCRdb rather than the paper's analysis. The table has about 37,000 clones, about 13% seen once. V was clipped by 4 bases and J by 2 bases, with 15 bases between them. CDR1 and CDR2 (germline): SQVTM, ANQGSEA. The CDR3 runs to 14 residues. At least ten counts were recorded for this clone. Before thyroid surgery, none of the patients had received any treatment.

Sequenced sample: blood. The V gene is TRBV29-1, the J gene TRBJ2-7, with D possibly TRBD1 on 5 matching bases. This receptor was obtained from a female donor with papillary thyroid cancer or a benign thyroid nodule (not recorded which). Some clones in this sample may be carry-over from other donors' samples. CDR3 sequence reads: CSVAVTVGPYEQYF. The CDR3 DNA sequence: TGCAGCGTTGCGGTGACAGTGGGGCCCTACGAGCAGTACTTC.